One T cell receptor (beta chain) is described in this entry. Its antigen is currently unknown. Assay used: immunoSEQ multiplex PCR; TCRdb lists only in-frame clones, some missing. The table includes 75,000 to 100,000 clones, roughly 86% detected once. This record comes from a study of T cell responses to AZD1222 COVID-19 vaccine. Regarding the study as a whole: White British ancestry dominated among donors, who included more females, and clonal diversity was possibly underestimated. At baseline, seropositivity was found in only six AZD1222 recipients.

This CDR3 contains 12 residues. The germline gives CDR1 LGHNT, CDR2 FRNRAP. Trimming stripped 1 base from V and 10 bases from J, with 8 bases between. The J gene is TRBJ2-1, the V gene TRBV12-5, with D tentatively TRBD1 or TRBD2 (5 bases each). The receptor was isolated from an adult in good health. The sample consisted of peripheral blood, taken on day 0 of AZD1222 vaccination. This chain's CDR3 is CASGLAGREQFF. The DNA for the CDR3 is TGTGCTAGTGGTTTGGCAGGGAGAGAGCAGTTCTTC.